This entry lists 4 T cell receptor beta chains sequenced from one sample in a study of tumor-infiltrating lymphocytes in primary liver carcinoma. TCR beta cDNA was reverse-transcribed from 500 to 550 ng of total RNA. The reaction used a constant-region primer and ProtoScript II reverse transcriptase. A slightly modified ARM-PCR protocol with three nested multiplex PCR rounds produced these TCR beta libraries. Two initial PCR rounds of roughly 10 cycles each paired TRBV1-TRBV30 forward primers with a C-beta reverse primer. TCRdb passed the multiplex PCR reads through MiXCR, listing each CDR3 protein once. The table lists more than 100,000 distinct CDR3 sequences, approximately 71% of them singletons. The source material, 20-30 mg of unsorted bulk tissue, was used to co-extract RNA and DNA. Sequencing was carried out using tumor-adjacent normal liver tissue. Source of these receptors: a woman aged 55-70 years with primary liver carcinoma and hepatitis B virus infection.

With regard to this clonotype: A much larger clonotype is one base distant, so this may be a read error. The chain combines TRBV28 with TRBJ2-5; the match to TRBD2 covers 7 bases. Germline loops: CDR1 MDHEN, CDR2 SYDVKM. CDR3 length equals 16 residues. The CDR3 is CVSRVASSGPQGTQYF. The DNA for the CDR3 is TGTGTCAGCAGAGTCGCCTCTAGCGGACCCCAGGGGACCCAGTACTTC.

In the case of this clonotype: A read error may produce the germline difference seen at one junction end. The CDR3 DNA follows: TGTGCCAGCAGCTTGATGGGGGACCAAGGGACCCAGTACTTC. Encoded protein: CASSLMGDQGTQYF. The chain carries TRBV7-9 and TRBJ2-1, with D perhaps matching TRBD1 or TRBD2 (5 bases each). The last part of the DNA fits TRBJ2-5 better; the J call may be wrong. CDR3 length: 14 amino acids. The germline V gene encodes CDR1 SEHNR and CDR2 FQNEAQ (reference sequence).

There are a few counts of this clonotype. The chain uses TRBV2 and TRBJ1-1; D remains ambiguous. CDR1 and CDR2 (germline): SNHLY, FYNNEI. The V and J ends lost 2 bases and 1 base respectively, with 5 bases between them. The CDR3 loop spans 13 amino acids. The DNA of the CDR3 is TGTGCCAGCAGTGAACGGGGGAACACTGAAGCTTTCTTT. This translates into CASSERGNTEAFF.

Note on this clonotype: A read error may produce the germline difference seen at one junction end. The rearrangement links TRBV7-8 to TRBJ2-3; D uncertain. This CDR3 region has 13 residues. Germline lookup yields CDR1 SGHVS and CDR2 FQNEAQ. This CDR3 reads CASSSGGTDTQYF. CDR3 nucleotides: TGCGCCAGCAGCTCCGGAGGCACAGATACGCAGTATTTT. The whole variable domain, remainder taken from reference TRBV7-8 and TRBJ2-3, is GAGVSQSPRYKVAKRGQDVALRCDPISGHVSLFWYQQALGQGPEFLTYFQNEAQLDKSGLPSDRFFAERPEGSVSTLKIQRTQQEDSAVYLCASSSGGTDTQYFGPGTRLTVL.